Sequencing of this T cell receptor (beta chain) was carried out in a study of control samples from healthy donors and cancer patients. Method: immunoSEQ multiplex PCR; TCRdb's copy keeps in-frame clones and lacks some. Counted here are fewer than 200,000 clones, 70% to 90% occurring once; the ten biggest clones make up about 12%. This clone showed up just once. J lost 3 bases, V lost 3 bases, and 5 bases had no gene match. CDR1 and CDR2 from the germline V gene are SGHRS and YFSETQ. The CDR3 runs to 15 residues. Sequencing was done on a sample of blood. The clonotype comes from a man aged 30-40 years in good health. This chain connects TRBV5-1 to TRBJ2-3; 9 bases are shared with TRBD1. The CDR3 coding sequence is TGCGCCAGCAGCTCCGGGACAGGGTTGACAGATACGCAGTATTTT. It yields the protein CASSSGTGLTDTQYF.